Given below is one T cell receptor beta chain in context. This sample was included in a study of blood T cell repertoires in COVID-19. Study-wide context: Sites in the United States, Italy and Spain provided acute and convalescent COVID-19 samples. Nucleic acid was either cDNA or gDNA, and it came from T cells, B-cell-depleted T cells, or PBMCs.

This CDR3 spans 15 amino acids. The germline gives CDR1 SGHVS, CDR2 FQNEAQ. V lost 2 bases and J 0 bases, leaving 8 bases between the germline ends. Original processing methods: Reference gene primer amplification in the assay estimated nucleated cell counts. Measured with immunoSEQ multiplex PCR; TCRdb has only the in-frame clones, and not every one. V and J calls and clone size are copied from that table; D and trimming were computed from the DNA. The table lists roughly 28,000 clones, 87% of them singletons. This receptor was taken from a human donor in a cohort sampled during active COVID-19. Material: peripheral blood. The chain couples TRBV7-8 to TRBJ2-4, with unresolved D. The CDR3 sequence is CASSLTSLAKNIQYF. The DNA for the CDR3 is TGTGCCAGCAGCTTAACTTCTCTAGCCAAAAACATTCAGTACTTC.